Listed here is a single T cell receptor (beta chain). Its target is not known. This record comes from a study of shared clonotypes between healthy human individuals. As for the study in general: Donors were a couple of women and three men aged 18 to 49. The study used three CD4 naive, three CD4 memory, two CD8 naive and one CD8 memory plate per donor. General observations from the study: A generally larger estimated richness was seen in naive subsets than in memory subsets.

CDR1 is KGHSH, CDR2 LQKENI, per germline. With V trimmed by 3 bases and J by 7 bases, 7 bases remained unmatched. The CDR3 sequence is 15 residues long. Generated by immunoSEQ multiplex PCR, the TCRdb table keeps only in-frame clones and is missing some. The data contain some 1,400,000 clones, around 97% of them singletons. V gene TRBV18 combines with J gene TRBJ2-1, with 9 positions matching TRBD2. The sequence was collected from a man aged 25 to 40 in good health. The sequenced sample was naive CD4+ T cells sorted from blood. The subset is: CD45RA+ positively selected. The CDR3 coding sequence is TGTGCCAGCTCACCCCGAGCGGGAGGTGGGAATGAGCAGTTCTTC. This encodes CASSPRAGGGNEQFF.